This T cell receptor beta chain is drawn from a study of radiotherapy plus CTLA-4 blockade in lung cancer. Germline loops: CDR1 MNHEY, CDR2 SMNVEV (reference sequence). V trimming: 0 bases; J trimming: 4 bases; junction bases outside the gene matches: 7. The CDR3 contains 17 residues. General study findings and limits: Early clone dynamics of blood T cells, plus interferon-beta, reportedly predicted response best.

Turning to this clone: The antigen is unknown.

This table comes from immunoSEQ multiplex PCR, and its TCRdb copy is limited to in-frame clones, with some not included. The repertoire has 81,000 or so clones, approximately 80% of them found once; the top ten carry approximately 0.8%. J is TRBJ2-3 and V is TRBV27; TRBD2 matches at 10 bases. Material: peripheral blood, obtained from a patient treated with radiotherapy plus ipilimumab. The sequence was collected from a human donor with non-small cell lung cancer who had stable disease on radiotherapy plus ipilimumab. The CDR3 nucleotides are TGTGCCAGCAGTTTATCGTCCCTAGCGGGAGTCTCAGATACGCAGTATTTT. Its protein product is CASSLSSLAGVSDTQYF.